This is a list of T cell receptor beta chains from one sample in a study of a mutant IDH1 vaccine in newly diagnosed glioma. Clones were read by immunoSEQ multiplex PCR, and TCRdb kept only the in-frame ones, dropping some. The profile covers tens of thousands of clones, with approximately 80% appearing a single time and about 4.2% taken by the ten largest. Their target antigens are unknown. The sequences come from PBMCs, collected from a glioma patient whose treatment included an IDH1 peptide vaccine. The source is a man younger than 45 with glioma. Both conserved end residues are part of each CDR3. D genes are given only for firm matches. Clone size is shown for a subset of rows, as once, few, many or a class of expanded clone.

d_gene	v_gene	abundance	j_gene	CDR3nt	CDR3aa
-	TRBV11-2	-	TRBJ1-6	TGTGCCAGCAGCTTAGGTCCGGGAGACCTCTATAATTCACCCCTCCACTTT	CASSLGPGDLYNSPLHF
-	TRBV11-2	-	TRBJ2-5	TGTGCCAGCAGCTTCCTCTCCCAAAAGACCCAGTACTTC	CASSFLSQKTQYF
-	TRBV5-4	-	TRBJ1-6	TGTGCCAGCAGTTCCGGGGGAGGGTCACCCCTCCACTTT	CASSSGGGSPLHF
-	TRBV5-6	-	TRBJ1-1	TGTGCCAGCAGCTGGCGCCCCTACAGGACCTCGAACACTGAAGCTTTCTTT	CASSWRPYRTSNTEAFF
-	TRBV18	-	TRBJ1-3	TGTGCCAGCTCACCACTTGGGTCCCCACACTACTCTGGAAACACCATATATTTT	CASSPLGSPHYSGNTIYF
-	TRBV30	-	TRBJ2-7	TGTGCCTGGAGTGTCCCCGATAGGGGGAAGCTACCCTACGAGCAGTACTTC	CAWSVPDRGKLPYEQYF
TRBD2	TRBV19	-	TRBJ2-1	TGTGCCAGTACCCCACTGGGCGGGGGGGCCTTTGAGCAGTTCTTC	CASTPLGGGAFEQFF
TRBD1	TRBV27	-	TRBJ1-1	TGTGCCAGCAGTTTAGTTGCGGGACAGGGGGCCGTGAACACTGAAGCTTTCTTT	CASSLVAGQGAVNTEAFF
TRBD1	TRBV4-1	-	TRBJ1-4	TGCGCCAGCAGCCACCCGGCCCTAGGGACAGAAGGCGAAAAACTGTTTTTT	CASSHPALGTEGEKLFF
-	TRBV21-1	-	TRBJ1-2	TGTGCCAGCAGCAAACCGGCCTGGGGTTACTATGGCTACACCTTC	CASSKPAWGYYGYTF
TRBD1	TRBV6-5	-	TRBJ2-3	TGTGCCAGCAGGGGACAGGGCTGGGAGACAGATACGCAGTATTTT	CASRGQGWETDTQYF
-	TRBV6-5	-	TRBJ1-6	TGTGCCAGCAGCCCGGGGCTCTCCGGTTCACCCCTCCACTTT	CASSPGLSGSPLHF
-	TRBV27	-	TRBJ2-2	TGTGCCAGCAAGACGGGGGAGACCGGGGAGCTGTTTTTT	CASKTGETGELFF
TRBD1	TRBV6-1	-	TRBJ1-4	TGTGCCAGCAGTGGGTCACAGGGAGGGGGCGAAAAACTGTTTTTT	CASSGSQGGGEKLFF
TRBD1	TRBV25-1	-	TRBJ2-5	TGTGCCAGCAGTGAATGGGGACAGGGGGTCGAGGAGACCCAGTACTTC	CASSEWGQGVEETQYF
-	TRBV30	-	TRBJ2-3	TGTGCCTGGAGTCCCGGGACCCTGGATACGCAGTATTTT	CAWSPGTLDTQYF
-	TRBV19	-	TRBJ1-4	TGTGCCAGTAGTGCACCCTCAGGGCAGTCGCTGTTTTTT	CASSAPSGQSLFF
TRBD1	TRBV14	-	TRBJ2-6	TGTGCCAGCAGCCCACAGGGGACTGGGGCCAACGTCCTGACTTTC	CASSPQGTGANVLTF
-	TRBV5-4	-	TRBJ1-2	TGTGCCAGCAGCTTGGAAGGCAGGGGCTATGGCTACACCTTC	CASSLEGRGYGYTF
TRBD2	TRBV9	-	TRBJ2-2	TGTGCCAGCAGCACCCGGACTAGCGGGAGGAACACCGGGGAGCTGTTTTTT	CASSTRTSGRNTGELFF
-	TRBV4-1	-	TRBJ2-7	TGCGCCAGCAGCCAATTCGTTCCGGGCTACGAGCAGTACTTC	CASSQFVPGYEQYF
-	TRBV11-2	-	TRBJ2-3	TGTGCCAGCAGCCCCATTCTAGTGAGGGATACAGATACGCAGTATTTT	CASSPILVRDTDTQYF
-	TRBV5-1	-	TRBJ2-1	TGCGCCAGCAGCCAGGACGGGAGCTCCTACAATGAGCAGTTCTTC	CASSQDGSSYNEQFF
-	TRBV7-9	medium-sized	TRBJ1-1	TGTGCCAGCAGCTTAATGGACACTGAAGCTTTCTTT	CASSLMDTEAFF
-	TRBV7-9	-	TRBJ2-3	TGTGCCAGCAGCTCCCTCTATACGCAGTATTTT	CASSSLYTQYF
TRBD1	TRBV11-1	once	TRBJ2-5	TGTGCCAGCAGCTTAACGACAGGGGGCCAAGAGACCCAGTACTTC	CASSLTTGGQETQYF
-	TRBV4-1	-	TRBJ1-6	TGCGCCAGCAGCCAAGGGAATTCACCCCTCCACTTT	CASSQGNSPLHF
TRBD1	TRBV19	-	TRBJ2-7	TGTGCCACCGAGGACGGGACAGGAGCCTACGAGCAGTACTTC	CATEDGTGAYEQYF
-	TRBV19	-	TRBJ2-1	TGTGCCAGTAGTACTTCCCTTCTAGGAAATGAGCAGTTCTTC	CASSTSLLGNEQFF
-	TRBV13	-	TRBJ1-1	TGTGCCAGCACCGACAGACCCAGGGAGAACACTGAAGCTTTCTTT	CASTDRPRENTEAFF
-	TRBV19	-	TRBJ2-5	TGTGCCAGTAGCGACCTTGGCGCGGGGGAGACCCAGTACTTC	CASSDLGAGETQYF
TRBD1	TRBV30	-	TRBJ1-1	TGTGCCTGGAACCCCTTTACTTGGACAGGGGCCAACACTGAAGCTTTCTTT	CAWNPFTWTGANTEAFF
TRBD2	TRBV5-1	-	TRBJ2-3	TGCGCCAGCAGCTTAGCCGGACTAGCGGGGGGAAGGACAGATACGCAGTATTTT	CASSLAGLAGGRTDTQYF
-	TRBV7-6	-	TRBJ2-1	TGTGCCAGCAGCTGGCAGAACACTGGGGGGGGCGCGGGTAATGAGCAGTTCTTC	CASSWQNTGGGAGNEQFF
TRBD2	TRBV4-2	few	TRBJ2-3	TGTGCCAGCAGCCCGGGACTAGCGGGGGGGCCGGGCACAGATACGCAGTATTTT	CASSPGLAGGPGTDTQYF
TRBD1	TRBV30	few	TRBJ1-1	TGTGCCTGGAGTGACAGGGGGCTACTCGCTGAAGCTTTCTTT	CAWSDRGLLAEAFF
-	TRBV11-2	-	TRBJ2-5	TGTGCCAGCAGCTTAGTCCCGCTAAGGGAGACCCAGTACTTC	CASSLVPLRETQYF
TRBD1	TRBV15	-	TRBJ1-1	TGTGCCACCAGTAACAGGGGGCGAGCGGACACTGAAGCTTTCTTT	CATSNRGRADTEAFF
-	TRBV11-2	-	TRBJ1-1	TGTGCCAGCAGCTTAGCCAGCTCCCGCAGACTGAAGAACACTGAAGCTTTCTTT	CASSLASSRRLKNTEAFF
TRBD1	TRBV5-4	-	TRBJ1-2	TGTGCCAGCAGCCAAGGACAGGGGGGTTTTTTTGGCTACACCTTC	CASSQGQGGFFGYTF
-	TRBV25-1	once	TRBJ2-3	TGTGCCAGCAGTGAATCTGGAGGTGGTGTCGCAGATACGCAGTATTTT	CASSESGGGVADTQYF
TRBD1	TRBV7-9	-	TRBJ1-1	TGTGCCAGCAGCTCTGACAGGGAGACTGAAGCTTTCTTT	CASSSDRETEAFF
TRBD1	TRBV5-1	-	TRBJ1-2	TGCGCCAGCAGCTCCTCAGGGGGCCGCAACTATGGCTACACCTTC	CASSSSGGRNYGYTF
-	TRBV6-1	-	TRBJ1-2	TGTGCCAGCAGTGAATTGCTTTCTAACTATGGCTACACCTTC	CASSELLSNYGYTF
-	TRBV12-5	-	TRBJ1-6	TGTGCTAGTGGTTTGGACAGGGTCAGCGATAATTCACCCCTCCACTTT	CASGLDRVSDNSPLHF
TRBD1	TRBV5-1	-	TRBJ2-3	TGCGCCAGCAGGACAGGGGCAGATACGCAGTATTTT	CASRTGADTQYF
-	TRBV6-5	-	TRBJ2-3	TGTGCCAGCAGTTACGGTCCCGGGACACGGACAGATACGCAGTATTTT	CASSYGPGTRTDTQYF
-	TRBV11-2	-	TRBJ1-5	TGTGCCAGCAGCTTAGATAGCGGGGTTTCTGGCAATCAGCCCCAGCATTTT	CASSLDSGVSGNQPQHF
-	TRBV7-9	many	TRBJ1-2	TGTGCCAGCAGCCCTTGGGGCCAGGGAGATGGCTACACCTTC	CASSPWGQGDGYTF
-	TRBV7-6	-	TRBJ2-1	TGTGCCAGCAGCGCCTACAATGAGCAGTTCTTC	CASSAYNEQFF
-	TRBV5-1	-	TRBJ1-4	TGCGCCAGCAGCTTAGACAGTGGGGATGAAAAACTGTTTTTT	CASSLDSGDEKLFF
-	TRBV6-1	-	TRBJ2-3	TGTGCCAGCAGGATTGACCCGGGCGGCACAGATACGCAGTATTTT	CASRIDPGGTDTQYF
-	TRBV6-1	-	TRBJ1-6	TGTGCCAGCAGTGTGGTCCCCCCAAGCAACTATAATTCACCCCTCCACTTT	CASSVVPPSNYNSPLHF